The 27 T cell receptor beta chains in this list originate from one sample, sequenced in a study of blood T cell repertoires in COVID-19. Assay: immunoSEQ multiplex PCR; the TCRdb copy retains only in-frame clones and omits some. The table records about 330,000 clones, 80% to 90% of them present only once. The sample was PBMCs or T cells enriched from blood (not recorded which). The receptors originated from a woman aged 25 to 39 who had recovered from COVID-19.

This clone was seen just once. The CDR3 protein is CASLLPGQGSHEQYF. Here the CDR3 DNA reads TGCGCCAGCCTTTTGCCGGGACAGGGGTCCCACGAGCAGTACTTC. This chain links TRBV5-1 with TRBJ2-7; 10 bases line up with TRBD1. This CDR3 comprises 15 residues. The germline CDR1 and CDR2 sequences are SGHRS and YFSETQ. The V segment lost 7 bases and the J segment 5 bases; nucleotides outside the gene matches: 12.

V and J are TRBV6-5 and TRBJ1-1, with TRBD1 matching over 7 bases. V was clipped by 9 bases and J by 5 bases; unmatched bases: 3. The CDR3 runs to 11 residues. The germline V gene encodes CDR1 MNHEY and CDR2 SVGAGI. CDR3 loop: CASMGQTEAFF. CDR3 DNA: TGTGCCAGTATGGGACAGACTGAAGCTTTCTTT.

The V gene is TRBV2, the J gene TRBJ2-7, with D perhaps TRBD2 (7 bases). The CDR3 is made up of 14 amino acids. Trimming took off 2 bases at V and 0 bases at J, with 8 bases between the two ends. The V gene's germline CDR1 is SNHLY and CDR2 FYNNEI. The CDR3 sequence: CASSERGASYEQYF. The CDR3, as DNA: TGTGCCAGCAGTGAACGGGGGGCCTCCTACGAGCAGTACTTC.

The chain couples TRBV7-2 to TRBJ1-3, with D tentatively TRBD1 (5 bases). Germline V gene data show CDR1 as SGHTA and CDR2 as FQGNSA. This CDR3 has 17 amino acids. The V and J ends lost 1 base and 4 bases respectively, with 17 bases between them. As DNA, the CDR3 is TGTGCCAGCAGCTTAGGGTCGATACGCGGGACCGGAAACACCATATATTTT. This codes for CASSLGSIRGTGNTIYF.

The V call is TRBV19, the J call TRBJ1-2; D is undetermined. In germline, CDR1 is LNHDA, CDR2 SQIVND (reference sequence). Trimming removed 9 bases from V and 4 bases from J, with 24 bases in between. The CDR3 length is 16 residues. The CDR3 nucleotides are TGTGCCAGCTCTATAGGATGGGGAGATAAACTCTATGGCTACACCTTC. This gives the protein CASSIGWGDKLYGYTF.

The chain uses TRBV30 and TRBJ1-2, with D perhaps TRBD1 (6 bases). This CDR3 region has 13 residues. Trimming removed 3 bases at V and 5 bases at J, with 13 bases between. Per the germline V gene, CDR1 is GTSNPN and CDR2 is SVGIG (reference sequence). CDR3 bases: TGTGCCTGGAGCGAGGGACAAGGTTATGGCTACACCTTC. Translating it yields CAWSEGQGYGYTF.

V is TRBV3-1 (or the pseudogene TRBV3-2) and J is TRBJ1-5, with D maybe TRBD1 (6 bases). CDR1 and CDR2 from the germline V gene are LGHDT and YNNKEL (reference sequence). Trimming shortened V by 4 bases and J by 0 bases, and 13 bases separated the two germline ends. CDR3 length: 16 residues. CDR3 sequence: CASSPGRTVSNQPQHF. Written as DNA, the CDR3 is TGTGCCAGCAGCCCCGGTCGGACAGTTAGCAATCAGCCCCAGCATTTT.

CDR3 sequence reads: CASSYLPGQGSDEQYF. In nucleotides, the CDR3 is TGTGCCAGCAGTTACTTACCGGGACAGGGCTCGGACGAGCAGTACTTC. The rearrangement uses TRBV6-5 and TRBJ2-7, with 9 positions matching TRBD1. This CDR3 has 16 residues. Germline CDR1 is MNHEY and CDR2 is SVGAGI. V trimming: 1 base; J trimming: 5 bases; junction bases outside the gene matches: 9.

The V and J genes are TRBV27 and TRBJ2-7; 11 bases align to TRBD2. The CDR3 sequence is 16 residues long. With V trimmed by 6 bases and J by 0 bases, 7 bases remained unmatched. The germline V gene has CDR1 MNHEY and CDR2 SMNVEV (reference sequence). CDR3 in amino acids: CASRPGLAEISYEQYF. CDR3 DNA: TGTGCCAGCAGGCCGGGACTAGCGGAGATCTCCTACGAGCAGTACTTC.

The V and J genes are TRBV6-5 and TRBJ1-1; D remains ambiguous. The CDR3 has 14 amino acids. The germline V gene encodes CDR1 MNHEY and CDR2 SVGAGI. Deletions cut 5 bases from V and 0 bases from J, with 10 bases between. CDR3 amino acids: CASSPGFMNTEAFF. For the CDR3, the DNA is TGTGCCAGCAGTCCGGGGTTTATGAACACTGAAGCTTTCTTT.

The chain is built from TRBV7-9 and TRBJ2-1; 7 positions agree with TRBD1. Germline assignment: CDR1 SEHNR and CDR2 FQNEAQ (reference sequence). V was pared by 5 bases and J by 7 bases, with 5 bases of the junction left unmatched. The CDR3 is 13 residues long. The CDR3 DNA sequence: TGTGCCAGCAGCCCCTCACAGGGGAATGAGCAGTTCTTC. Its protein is CASSPSQGNEQFF.

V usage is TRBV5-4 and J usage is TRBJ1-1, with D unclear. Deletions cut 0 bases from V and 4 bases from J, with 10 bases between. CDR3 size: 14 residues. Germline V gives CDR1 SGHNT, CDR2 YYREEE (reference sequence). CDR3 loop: CASSLVRGSTEAFF. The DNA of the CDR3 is TGTGCCAGCAGCTTGGTTCGGGGAAGCACTGAAGCTTTCTTT.

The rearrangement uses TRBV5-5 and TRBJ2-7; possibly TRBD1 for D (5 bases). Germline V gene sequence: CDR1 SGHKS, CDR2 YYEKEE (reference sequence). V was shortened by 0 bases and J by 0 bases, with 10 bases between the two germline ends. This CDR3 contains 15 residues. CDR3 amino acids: CASSLVTDSSYEQYF. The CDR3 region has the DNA TGTGCCAGCAGCTTGGTGACAGATAGCTCCTACGAGCAGTACTTC.

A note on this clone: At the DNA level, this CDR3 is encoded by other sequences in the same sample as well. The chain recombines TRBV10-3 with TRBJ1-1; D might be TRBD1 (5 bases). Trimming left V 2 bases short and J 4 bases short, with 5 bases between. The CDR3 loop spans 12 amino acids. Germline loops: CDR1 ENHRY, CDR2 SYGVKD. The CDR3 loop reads CAISERGTEAFF. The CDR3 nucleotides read TGTGCCATCAGTGAGAGGGGCACTGAAGCTTTCTTT.

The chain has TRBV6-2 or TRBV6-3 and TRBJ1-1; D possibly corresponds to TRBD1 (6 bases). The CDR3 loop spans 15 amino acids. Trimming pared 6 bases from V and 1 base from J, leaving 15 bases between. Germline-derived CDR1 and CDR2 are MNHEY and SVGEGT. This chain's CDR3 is CASSLQTGWNTEAFF. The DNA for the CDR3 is TGTGCCAGCAGCCTGCAGACAGGTTGGAACACTGAAGCTTTCTTT.

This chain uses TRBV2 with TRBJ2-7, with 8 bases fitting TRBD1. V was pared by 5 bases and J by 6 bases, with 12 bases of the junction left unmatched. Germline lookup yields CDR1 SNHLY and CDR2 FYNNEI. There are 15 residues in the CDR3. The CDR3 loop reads CASSLLGQGQVEQYF. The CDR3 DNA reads TGTGCCAGCAGTCTTCTTGGACAGGGACAGGTCGAGCAGTACTTC.

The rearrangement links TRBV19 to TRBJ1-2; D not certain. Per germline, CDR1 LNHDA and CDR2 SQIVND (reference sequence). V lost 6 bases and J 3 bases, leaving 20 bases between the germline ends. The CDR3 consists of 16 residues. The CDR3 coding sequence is TGTGCCAGTAGCCACCACACCGGGAGAGCGGACTATGGCTACACCTTC. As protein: CASSHHTGRADYGYTF. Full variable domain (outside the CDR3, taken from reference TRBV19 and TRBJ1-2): DGGITQSPKYLFRKEGQNVTLSCEQNLNHDAMYWYRQDPGQGLRLIYYSQIVNDFQKGDIAEGYSVSREKKESFPLTVTSAQKNPTAFYLCASSHHTGRADYGYTFGSGTRLTVV.

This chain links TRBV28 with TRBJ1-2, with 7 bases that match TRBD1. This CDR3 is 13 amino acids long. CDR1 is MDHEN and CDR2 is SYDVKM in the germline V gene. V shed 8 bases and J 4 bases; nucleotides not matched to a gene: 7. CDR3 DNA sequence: TGTGCCAGCGCTTACAGGGGTGTCTATGGCTACACCTTC. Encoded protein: CASAYRGVYGYTF.

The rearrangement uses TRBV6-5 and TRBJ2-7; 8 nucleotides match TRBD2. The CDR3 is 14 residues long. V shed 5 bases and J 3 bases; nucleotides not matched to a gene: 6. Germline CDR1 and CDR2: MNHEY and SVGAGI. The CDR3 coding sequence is TGTGCCAGCAGTCAGCGGGGGACATTCTACGAGCAGTACTTC. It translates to CASSQRGTFYEQYF.

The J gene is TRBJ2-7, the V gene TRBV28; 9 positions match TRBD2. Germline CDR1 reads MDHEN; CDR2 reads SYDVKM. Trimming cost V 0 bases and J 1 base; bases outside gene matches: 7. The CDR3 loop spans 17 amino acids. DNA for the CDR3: TGTGCCAGCAGTTTATGGCCCTCAGCGGGGGGTTCCTACGAGCAGTACTTC. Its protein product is CASSLWPSAGGSYEQYF.

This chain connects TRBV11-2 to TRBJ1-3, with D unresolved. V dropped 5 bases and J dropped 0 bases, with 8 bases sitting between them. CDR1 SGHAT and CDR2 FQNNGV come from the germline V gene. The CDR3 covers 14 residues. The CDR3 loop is CASSRLLSGNTIYF. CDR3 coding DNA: TGTGCCAGCAGCCGATTACTCTCTGGAAACACCATATATTTT.

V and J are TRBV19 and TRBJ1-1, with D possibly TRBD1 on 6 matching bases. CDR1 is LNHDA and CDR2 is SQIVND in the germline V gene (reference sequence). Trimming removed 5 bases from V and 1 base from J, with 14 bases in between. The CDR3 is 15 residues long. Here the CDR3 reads CASSQGRKGNTEAFF. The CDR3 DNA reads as TGTGCCAGTAGTCAGGGGAGAAAAGGGAACACTGAAGCTTTCTTT.

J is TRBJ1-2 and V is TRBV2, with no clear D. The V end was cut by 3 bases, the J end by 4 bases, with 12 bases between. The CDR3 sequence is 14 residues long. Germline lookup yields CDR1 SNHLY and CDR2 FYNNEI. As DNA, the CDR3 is TGTGCCAGCAGTGACGAAAATAGTGGCTATGGCTACACCTTC. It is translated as CASSDENSGYGYTF. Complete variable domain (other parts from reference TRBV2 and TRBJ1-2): EPEVTQTPSHQVTQMGQEVILRCVPISNHLYFYWYRQILGQKVEFLVSFYNNEISEKSEIFDDQFSVERPDGSNFTLKIRSTKLEDSAMYFCASSDENSGYGYTFGSGTRLTVV.

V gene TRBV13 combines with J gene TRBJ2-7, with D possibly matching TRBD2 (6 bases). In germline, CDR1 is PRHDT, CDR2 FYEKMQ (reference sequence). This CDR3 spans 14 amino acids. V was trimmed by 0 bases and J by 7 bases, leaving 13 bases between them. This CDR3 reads CASSLGLLAREQYF. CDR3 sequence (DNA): TGTGCCAGCAGCTTAGGCCTTCTAGCGCGGGAGCAGTACTTC.

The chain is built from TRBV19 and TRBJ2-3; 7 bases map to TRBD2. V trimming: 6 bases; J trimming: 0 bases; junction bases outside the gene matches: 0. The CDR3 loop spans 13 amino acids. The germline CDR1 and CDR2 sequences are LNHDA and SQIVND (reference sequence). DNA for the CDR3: TGTGCCAGTAGGACTAGCAGCACAGATACGCAGTATTTT. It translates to CASRTSSTDTQYF.

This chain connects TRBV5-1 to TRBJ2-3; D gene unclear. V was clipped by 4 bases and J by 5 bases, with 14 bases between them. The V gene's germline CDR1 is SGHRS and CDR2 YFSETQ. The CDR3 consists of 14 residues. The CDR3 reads CASSVAVELDTQYF. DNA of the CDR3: TGCGCCAGCAGCGTCGCCGTAGAGTTAGATACGCAGTATTTT.

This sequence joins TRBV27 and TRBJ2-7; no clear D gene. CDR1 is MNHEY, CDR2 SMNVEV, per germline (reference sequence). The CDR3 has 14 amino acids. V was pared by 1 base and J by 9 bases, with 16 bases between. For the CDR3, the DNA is TGTGCCAGCAGTTTATTGTCCGGTGATTCAGGGCAGTACTTC. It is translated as CASSLLSGDSGQYF.